This section outlines one T cell receptor (beta chain) sequence together with its context. The germline gives CDR1 SGDLS, CDR2 YYNGEE. This CDR3 is built from 14 residues. The V gene lost 0 bases and the J gene lost 8 bases, with 12 bases spanning the gap. The data derive from a study of blood T cell repertoires in COVID-19. Overall study context: T cells, B-cell-depleted T cells, or PBMCs provided the cDNA or gDNA that served as material.

The assay was immunoSEQ multiplex PCR, and TCRdb's table has in-frame clones only and misses some. Among approximately 60,000 clones, 65% to 85% were seen once, and the ten largest hold approximately 15%. The chain uses TRBV9 and TRBJ2-1; TRBD1 might be the D (6 bases). The sequencing input was peripheral blood. The receptor was isolated from a man between 65 and 85 years old with active COVID-19. CDR3 residues: CASSVEQQGYEQFF. CDR3 nucleotides: TGTGCCAGCAGCGTAGAACAACAGGGCTATGAGCAGTTCTTC.